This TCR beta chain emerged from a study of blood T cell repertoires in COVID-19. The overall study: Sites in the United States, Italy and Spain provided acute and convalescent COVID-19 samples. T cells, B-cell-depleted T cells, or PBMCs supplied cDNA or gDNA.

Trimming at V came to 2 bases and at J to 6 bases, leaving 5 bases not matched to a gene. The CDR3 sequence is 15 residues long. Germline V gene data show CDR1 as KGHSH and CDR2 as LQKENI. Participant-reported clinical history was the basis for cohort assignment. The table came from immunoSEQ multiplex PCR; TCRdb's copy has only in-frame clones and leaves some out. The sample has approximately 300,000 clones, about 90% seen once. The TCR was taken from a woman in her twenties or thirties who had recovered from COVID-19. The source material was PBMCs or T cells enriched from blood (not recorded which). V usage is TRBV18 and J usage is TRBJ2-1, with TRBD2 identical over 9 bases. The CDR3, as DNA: TGTGCCAGCTCACCAGTAGGACTAGCGATCAATGAGCAGTTCTTC. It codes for CASSPVGLAINEQFF.